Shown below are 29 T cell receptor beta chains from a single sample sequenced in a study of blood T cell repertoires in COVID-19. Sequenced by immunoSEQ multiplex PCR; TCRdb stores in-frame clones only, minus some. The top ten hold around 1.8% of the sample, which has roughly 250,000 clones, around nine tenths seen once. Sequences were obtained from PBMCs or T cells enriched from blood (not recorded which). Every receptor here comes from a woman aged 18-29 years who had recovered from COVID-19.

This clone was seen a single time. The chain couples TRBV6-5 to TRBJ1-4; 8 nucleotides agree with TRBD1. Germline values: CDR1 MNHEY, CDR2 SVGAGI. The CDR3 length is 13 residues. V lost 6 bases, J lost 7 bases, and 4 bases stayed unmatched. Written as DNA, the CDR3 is TGTGCCAGCAGGGACAGGGATGGTGAAAAACTGTTTTTT. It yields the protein CASRDRDGEKLFF.

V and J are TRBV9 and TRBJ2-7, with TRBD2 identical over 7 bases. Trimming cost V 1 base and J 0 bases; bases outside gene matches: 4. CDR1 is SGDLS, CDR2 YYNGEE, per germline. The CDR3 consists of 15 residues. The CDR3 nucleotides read TGTGCCAGCAGCGTATCCCCTAGCGGCTCCTACGAGCAGTACTTC. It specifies CASSVSPSGSYEQYF.

CDR3 protein: CSASPSGSPTRRQYF. The CDR3, as DNA: TGCAGTGCTAGTCCTAGCGGGAGCCCAACTCGACGGCAGTACTTC. This rearrangement joins TRBV20-1 to TRBJ2-7, with 10 positions matching TRBD2. With V trimmed by 3 bases and J by 9 bases, 14 bases remained unmatched. Germline lookup yields CDR1 DFQATT and CDR2 SNEGSKA (reference sequence). The CDR3 runs to 15 residues.

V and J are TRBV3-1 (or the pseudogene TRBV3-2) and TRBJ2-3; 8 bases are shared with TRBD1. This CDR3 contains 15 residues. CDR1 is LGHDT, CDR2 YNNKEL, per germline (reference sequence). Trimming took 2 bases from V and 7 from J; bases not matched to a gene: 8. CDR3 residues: CASSQLNLRGHTQYF. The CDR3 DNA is TGTGCCAGCAGCCAACTCAATCTCAGGGGGCATACGCAGTATTTT.

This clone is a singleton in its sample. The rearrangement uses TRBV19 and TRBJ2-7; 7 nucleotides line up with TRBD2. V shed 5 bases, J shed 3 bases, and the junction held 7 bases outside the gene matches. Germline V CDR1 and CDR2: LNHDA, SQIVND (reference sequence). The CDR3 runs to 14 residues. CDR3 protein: CASSFGAGHYEQYF. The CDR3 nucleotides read TGTGCCAGTAGTTTTGGAGCGGGGCACTACGAGCAGTACTTC.

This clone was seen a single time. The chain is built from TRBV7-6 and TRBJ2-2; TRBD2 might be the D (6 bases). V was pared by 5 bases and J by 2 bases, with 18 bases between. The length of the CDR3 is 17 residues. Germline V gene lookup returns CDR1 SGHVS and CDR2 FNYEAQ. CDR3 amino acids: CASSTAPTSPNTGELFF. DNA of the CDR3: TGTGCCAGCAGCACCGCCCCAACTAGCCCTAACACCGGGGAGCTGTTTTTT.

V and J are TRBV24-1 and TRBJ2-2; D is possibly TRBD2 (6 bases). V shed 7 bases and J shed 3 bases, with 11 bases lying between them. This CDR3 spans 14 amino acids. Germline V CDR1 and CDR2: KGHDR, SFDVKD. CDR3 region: CATRASAHTGELFF. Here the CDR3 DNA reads TGTGCCACCAGGGCTAGCGCACACACCGGGGAGCTGTTTTTT.

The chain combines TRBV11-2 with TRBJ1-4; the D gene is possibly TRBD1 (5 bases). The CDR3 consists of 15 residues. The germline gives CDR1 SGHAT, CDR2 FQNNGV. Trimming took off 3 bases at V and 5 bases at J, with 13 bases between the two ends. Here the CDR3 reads CASSLGDGGNEKLFF. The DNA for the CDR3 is TGTGCCAGCAGCTTGGGGGACGGGGGGAATGAAAAACTGTTTTTT.

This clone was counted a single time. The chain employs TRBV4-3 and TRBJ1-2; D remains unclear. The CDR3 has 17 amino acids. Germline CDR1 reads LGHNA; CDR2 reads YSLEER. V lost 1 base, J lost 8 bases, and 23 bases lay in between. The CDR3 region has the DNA TGCGCCAGCAGCCAAGCGGGAGCCACTATACTTGGCGAGGGCTACACCTTC. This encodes CASSQAGATILGEGYTF.

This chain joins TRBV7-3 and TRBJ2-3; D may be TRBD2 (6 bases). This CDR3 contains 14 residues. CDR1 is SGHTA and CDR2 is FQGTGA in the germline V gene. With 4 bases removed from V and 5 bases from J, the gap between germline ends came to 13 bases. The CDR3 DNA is TGTGCCAGCAGCTGGGTAGGCGGGAAAGATACGCAGTATTTT. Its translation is CASSWVGGKDTQYF.

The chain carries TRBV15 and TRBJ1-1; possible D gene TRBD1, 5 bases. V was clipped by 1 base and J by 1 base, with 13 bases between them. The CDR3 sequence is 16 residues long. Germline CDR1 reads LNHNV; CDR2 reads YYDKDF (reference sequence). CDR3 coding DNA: TGTGCCACCAGCAGAGGCCAGGGCCTGGAGAACACTGAAGCTTTCTTT. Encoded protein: CATSRGQGLENTEAFF.

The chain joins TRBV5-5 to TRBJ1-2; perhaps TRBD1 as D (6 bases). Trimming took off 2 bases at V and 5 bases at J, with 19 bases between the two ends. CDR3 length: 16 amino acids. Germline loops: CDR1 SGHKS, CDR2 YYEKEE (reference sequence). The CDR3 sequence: CASSLTPTGFRYGYTF. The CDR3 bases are TGTGCCAGCAGCTTAACCCCCACAGGGTTCAGATATGGCTACACCTTC.

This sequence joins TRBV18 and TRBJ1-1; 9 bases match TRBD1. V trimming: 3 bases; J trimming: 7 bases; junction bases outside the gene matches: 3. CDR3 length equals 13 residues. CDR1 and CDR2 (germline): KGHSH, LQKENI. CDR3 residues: CASSPGTGSEAFF. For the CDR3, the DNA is TGTGCCAGCTCACCGGGGACAGGGAGTGAAGCTTTCTTT.

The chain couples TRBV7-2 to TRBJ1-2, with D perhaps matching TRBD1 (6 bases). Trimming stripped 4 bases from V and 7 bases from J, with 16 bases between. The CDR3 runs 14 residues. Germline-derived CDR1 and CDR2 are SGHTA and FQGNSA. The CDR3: CASSSMMDSLGYTF. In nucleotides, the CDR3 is TGTGCCAGCAGCTCGATGATGGACAGCCTTGGCTACACCTTC.

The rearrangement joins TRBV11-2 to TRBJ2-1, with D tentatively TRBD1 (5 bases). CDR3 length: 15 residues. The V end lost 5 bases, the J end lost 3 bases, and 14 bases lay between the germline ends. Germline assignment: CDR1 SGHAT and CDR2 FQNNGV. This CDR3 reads CASSPDISVYNEQFF. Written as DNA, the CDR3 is TGTGCCAGCAGCCCGGACATCAGCGTCTACAATGAGCAGTTCTTC.

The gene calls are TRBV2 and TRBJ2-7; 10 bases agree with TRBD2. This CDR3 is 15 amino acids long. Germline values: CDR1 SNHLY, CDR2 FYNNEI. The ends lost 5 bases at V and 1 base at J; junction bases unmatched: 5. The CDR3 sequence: CASSKSSGRSYEQYF. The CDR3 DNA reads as TGTGCCAGCAGTAAGTCTAGCGGGAGATCCTACGAGCAGTACTTC.

As DNA, the CDR3 is TGCGCCAGCAGCTTGAAAACAGCCAGGCCCTACGAGCAGTACTTC. As protein: CASSLKTARPYEQYF. V is TRBV5-1 and J is TRBJ2-7; D unresolved. Germline V CDR1 and CDR2: SGHRS, YFSETQ. The V end was cut by 1 base, the J end by 2 bases, with 13 bases between. The CDR3 has 15 amino acids.

The CDR3 sequence is CASSTGEGRRDEETQYF. CDR3 nucleotide sequence: TGCGCCAGCAGCACGGGGGAGGGTCGTAGGGACGAAGAGACCCAGTACTTC. The chain recombines TRBV5-1 with TRBJ2-5, with 7 bases fitting TRBD2. CDR3 length: 17 residues. Germline CDR1 is SGHRS and CDR2 is YFSETQ. The J segment lost 3 bases and the V segment lost 4 bases, leaving 15 bases of the junction unmatched.

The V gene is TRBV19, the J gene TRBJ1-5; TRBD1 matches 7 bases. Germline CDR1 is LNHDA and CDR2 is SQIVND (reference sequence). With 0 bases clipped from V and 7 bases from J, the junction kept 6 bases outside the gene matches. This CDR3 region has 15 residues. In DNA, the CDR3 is TGTGCCAGTAGTATAGATCGGACAGGAAGACAGCCCCAGCATTTT. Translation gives CASSIDRTGRQPQHF.

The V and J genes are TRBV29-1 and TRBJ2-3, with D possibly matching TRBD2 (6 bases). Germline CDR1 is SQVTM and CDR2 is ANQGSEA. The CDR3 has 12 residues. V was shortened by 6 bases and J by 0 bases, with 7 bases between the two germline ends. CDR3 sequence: CSVAGSTDTQYF. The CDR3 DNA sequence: TGCAGCGTGGCGGGGAGCACAGATACGCAGTATTTT.

CDR3 residues: CASSEATGVLNTEAFF. The CDR3 DNA reads as TGTGCCAGCAGTGAAGCCACCGGGGTCCTGAACACTGAAGCTTTCTTT. The chain combines TRBV6-1 with TRBJ1-1; D gene unclear. Germline CDR1 MNHNS, CDR2 SASEGT. The CDR3 spans 16 residues. V gave up 0 bases and J gave up 0 bases, with 11 bases separating them.

DNA of the CDR3: TGCGCCAGCAGCCAAGACCTTCACAGGGAGCTGTTTTTT. It specifies CASSQDLHRELFF. V gene TRBV4-1 combines with J gene TRBJ2-2; the D is unclear. The CDR3 extends over 13 amino acids. Deletions cut 0 bases from V and 9 bases from J, with 8 bases between. Looked up from germline, CDR1 is MGHRA and CDR2 is YSYEKL.

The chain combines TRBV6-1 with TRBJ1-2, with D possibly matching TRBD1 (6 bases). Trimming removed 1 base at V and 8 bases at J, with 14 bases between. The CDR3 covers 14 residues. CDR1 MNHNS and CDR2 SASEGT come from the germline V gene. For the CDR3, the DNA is TGTGCCAGCAGTGAAGGGGGGCCCTCTCGAGGCTACACCTTC. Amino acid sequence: CASSEGGPSRGYTF.

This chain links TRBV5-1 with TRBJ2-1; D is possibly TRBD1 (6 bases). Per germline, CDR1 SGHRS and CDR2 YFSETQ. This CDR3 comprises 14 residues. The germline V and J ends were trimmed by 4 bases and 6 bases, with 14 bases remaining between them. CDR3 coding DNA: TGCGCCAGCAGCCCACAGGGTACTCTCAATGAGCAGTTCTTC. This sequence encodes CASSPQGTLNEQFF.

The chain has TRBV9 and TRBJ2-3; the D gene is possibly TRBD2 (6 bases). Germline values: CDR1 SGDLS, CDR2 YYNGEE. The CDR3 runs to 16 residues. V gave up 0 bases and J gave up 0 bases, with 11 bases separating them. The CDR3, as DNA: TGTGCCAGCAGCGTAGTCGGAGGGATGAGCACAGATACGCAGTATTTT. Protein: CASSVVGGMSTDTQYF.

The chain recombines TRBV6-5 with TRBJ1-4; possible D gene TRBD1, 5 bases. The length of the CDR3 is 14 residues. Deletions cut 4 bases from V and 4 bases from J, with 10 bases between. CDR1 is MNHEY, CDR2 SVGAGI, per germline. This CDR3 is CASSFRAGNEKLFF. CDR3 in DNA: TGTGCCAGCAGTTTCAGGGCTGGTAATGAAAAACTGTTTTTT.

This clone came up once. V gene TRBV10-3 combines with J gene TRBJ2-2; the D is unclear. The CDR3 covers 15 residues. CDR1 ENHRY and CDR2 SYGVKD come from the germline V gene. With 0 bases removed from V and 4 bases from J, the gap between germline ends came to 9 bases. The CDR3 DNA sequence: TGTGCCATCAGTGAGTCCCTCGGTGTCACCGGGGAGCTGTTTTTT. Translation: CAISESLGVTGELFF.

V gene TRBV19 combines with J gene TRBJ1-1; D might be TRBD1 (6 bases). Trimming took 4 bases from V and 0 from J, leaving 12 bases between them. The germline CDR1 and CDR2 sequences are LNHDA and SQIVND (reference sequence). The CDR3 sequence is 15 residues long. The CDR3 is CASSRAGEMNTEAFF. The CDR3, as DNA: TGTGCCAGTAGTAGGGCAGGGGAGATGAACACTGAAGCTTTCTTT. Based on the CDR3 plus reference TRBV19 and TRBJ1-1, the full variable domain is DGGITQSPKYLFRKEGQNVTLSCEQNLNHDAMYWYRQDPGQGLRLIYYSQIVNDFQKGDIAEGYSVSREKKESFPLTVTSAQKNPTAFYLCASSRAGEMNTEAFFGQGTRLTVV.

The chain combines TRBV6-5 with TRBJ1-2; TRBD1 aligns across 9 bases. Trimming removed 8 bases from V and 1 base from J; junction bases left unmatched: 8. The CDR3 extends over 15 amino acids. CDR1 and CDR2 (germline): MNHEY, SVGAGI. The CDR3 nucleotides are TGTGCCAGCGGCGAGGGACAGGGATATAACTATGGCTACACCTTC. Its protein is CASGEGQGYNYGYTF.